The entry below gives a single T cell receptor (beta chain) sequence along with its context. Trimming pared 4 bases from V and 6 bases from J, leaving 11 bases between. Germline assignment: CDR1 SGDLS and CDR2 YYNGEE. This CDR3 region has 12 residues. The source of the sample is a study of blood T cell repertoires in COVID-19. For the study at large: Sample material is recorded as cDNA or gDNA derived from T cells, B-cell-depleted T cells, or PBMCs.

Original handling: Scientists estimated how many nucleated cells there were by amplifying reference gene primers. Repertoires were generated with immunoSEQ multiplex PCR, while TCRdb's copy carries only in-frame clones and drops some. V, J and clone size were drawn from that table, and D and trimming were deduced from the DNA. The sample carries approximately 500,000 clones, about 88% recorded once. This chain uses TRBV9 with TRBJ2-7; maybe TRBD1 (5 bases). This sequence was found in a woman in her 50s with COVID-19, enrolled during active disease. The sample was peripheral blood. Here the CDR3 reads CASSSTGGEQYF. CDR3 coding DNA: TGTGCCAGCAGCTCAACAGGTGGCGAGCAGTACTTC.